This record covers a single T cell receptor beta chain. The antigen remains unidentified. This sample is part of a study of cytomegalovirus exposure and HLA in healthy donors. PCR was performed using 60 Vbeta and 13 Jbeta primers. Assay: immunoSEQ multiplex PCR; the TCRdb copy retains only in-frame clones and omits some. There are 140,000 to 150,000 clones in the sample, with about 1.7% held by the top ten. Looked up from germline, CDR1 is LNHNV and CDR2 is YYDKDF (reference sequence). This CDR3 comprises 15 residues. V lost 2 bases to trimming and J lost 5 bases, with 15 bases between them. Regarding donors, all were healthy bone marrow donors. Study findings and constraints: Per published accounts, TCR beta sequences correctly predicted the HLA-A and HLA-B alleles of most subjects. In a later analysis, HLA-associated TCR beta chains were more clonally expanded than equally common others.

The chain has TRBV15 and TRBJ1-1; weak D call: TRBD1 (6 bases). This clonotype was obtained from a woman between 50 and 59 years old in good health and CMV-seronegative. The sequencing sample was made of PBMCs. The CDR3 sequence: CATSRTRTVSTEAFF. The CDR3 DNA sequence: TGTGCCACCAGCAGAACACGGACAGTCAGTACTGAAGCTTTCTTT. Filled out from reference TRBV15 and TRBJ1-1, the complete variable domain reads DAMVIQNPRYQVTQFGKPVTLSCSQTLNHNVMYWYQQKSSQAPKLLFHYYDKDFNNEADTPDNFQSRRPNTSFCFLDIRSPGLGDTAMYLCATSRTRTVSTEAFFGQGTRLTVV.